The next 7 T cell receptor beta chains were all read from a single sample in a study of type 1 and type 2 diabetes patients. Amplification started from genomic DNA. The TCR beta CDR3 region was amplified using 30 forward and 13 reverse primers. Using its own MiXCR run on the multiplex PCR reads, TCRdb lists one record per CDR3 protein. The sample contains 250,000 to 300,000 distinct CDR3 sequences, around 47% of which appear only once. The sample comprised peripheral blood mononuclear cells (PBMCs). Receptor source: a young man with type 2 diabetes.

The CDR3 region has the DNA TGTGCCAGCAGTACACAAGGGGGGAATGAGCAGTTCTTC. Its protein product is CASSTQGGNEQFF. The gene calls are TRBV2 and TRBJ2-5; TRBD1 or TRBD2 may be the D gene (6 bases each). The DNA end is a closer match to TRBJ2-1, so the J assignment may be wrong. This CDR3 comprises 13 residues. CDR1 and CDR2 from the germline V gene are SNHLY and FYNNEI.

The DNA for the CDR3 is TGTGCCAGCAGCGCCGGGACTCAAGAGACCCAGTACTTC. Residues: CASSAGTQETQYF. The gene calls are TRBV11-2 and TRBJ2-5; possible D gene TRBD2, 6 bases. Germline CDR1 reads SGHAT; CDR2 reads FQNNGV. This CDR3 comprises 13 residues. V lost 5 bases to trimming and J lost 2 bases, with 9 bases between them. The complete variable domain, with remaining parts taken from reference TRBV11-2 and TRBJ2-5, reads EAGVAQSPRYKIIEKRQSVAFWCNPISGHATLYWYQQILGQGPKLLIQFQNNGVVDDSQLPKDRFSAERLKGVDSTLKIQPAKLEDSAVYLCASSAGTQETQYFGPGTRLLVL.

The chain combines TRBV19 with TRBJ1-5; the D is unclear. Germline CDR1 reads LNHDA; CDR2 reads SQIVND (reference sequence). V was pared by 0 bases and J by 3 bases, with 9 bases between. There are 15 residues in the CDR3. The CDR3 region is CASSIDRAFNQPQHF. As DNA, the CDR3 is TGTGCCAGTAGTATAGATAGGGCCTTCAATCAGCCCCAGCATTTT.

CDR3 nucleotides: TGTGCCAGCAACCCCCTCCCTGGGACAGCCTATGGCTACACCTTC. This gives the protein CASNPLPGTAYGYTF. The rearrangement joins TRBV28 to TRBJ1-2; 7 nucleotides align to TRBD1. Germline loops: CDR1 MDHEN, CDR2 SYDVKM. The CDR3 consists of 15 residues. Trimming at V came to 7 bases and at J to 4 bases, leaving 12 bases not matched to a gene.

The J gene is TRBJ1-2, the V gene TRBV30, with TRBD1 as a possible D gene (5 bases). The germline V and J ends were trimmed by 0 bases and 4 bases, with 9 bases remaining between them. The CDR3 contains 13 residues. The germline gives CDR1 GTSNPN, CDR2 SVGIG (reference sequence). The CDR3 DNA is TGTGCCTGGAGTGTATCGGGGGGCTATGGCTACACCTTC. This encodes CAWSVSGGYGYTF.

This chain links TRBV14 with TRBJ1-2; no clear D. Trimming stripped 4 bases from V and 8 bases from J, with 17 bases between. Germline V lookup: CDR1 SGHDN, CDR2 FVKESK. The CDR3 sequence is 14 residues long. In nucleotides, the CDR3 is TGTGCCAGCAGCCGAAGTTTACGTGCTACGGGCTACACCTTC. Translating it yields CASSRSLRATGYTF.

This clonotype was observed a single time. The chain links TRBV30 to TRBJ2-4; 8 positions match TRBD2. Germline CDR1 reads GTSNPN; CDR2 reads SVGIG (reference sequence). V trimming: 0 bases; J trimming: 9 bases; junction bases outside the gene matches: 4. The CDR3 runs 13 residues. The CDR3 nucleotides are TGTGCCTGGAGTGTACCGGGAGGGTCCATTCAGTACTTC. Protein product: CAWSVPGGSIQYF.